This entry concerns a single T cell receptor (beta chain). Its target is unknown. The authors sorted CD4+ and CD8+ T cells from PBMCs. cDNA reverse transcribed from extracted RNA served as the sequencing template. Clones were read by immunoSEQ multiplex PCR, and TCRdb kept only the in-frame ones, dropping some. The sample holds about 200,000 clones, 45% to 70% seen once. The sample comes from a study of CD8+ T cells in alopecia areata. Study-wide points: Patients shared TCRs less clearly than mice did, possibly owing to HLA. Resident alphabeta T cells of normal skin are also sequenced in scalp samples. Higher clonality than in normal scalp was seen in lesional scalp, especially alopecia totalis/universalis.

The CDR3 is made up of 14 amino acids. Germline V lookup: CDR1 SEHNR, CDR2 FQNEAQ (reference sequence). V lost 3 bases and J lost 6, with 14 bases in between. The specimen sequenced was CD8+ T cells sorted from blood. This sequence joins TRBV7-9 and TRBJ1-1, with D hard to call. The clonotype originates from a human donor in good health. The CDR3 bases are TGTGCCAGCAGCTTTCCCCAGCCCACCCCTGAAGCTTTCTTT. Protein sequence: CASSFPQPTPEAFF. Using reference TRBV7-9 and TRBJ1-1 for the parts outside the CDR3, the full variable domain is DTGVSQNPRHKITKRGQNVTFRCDPISEHNRLYWYRQTLGQGPEFLTYFQNEAQLEKSRLLSDRFSAERPKGSFSTLEIQRTEQGDSAMYLCASSFPQPTPEAFFGQGTRLTVV.